This T cell receptor (beta chain) was observed in a study of cytotoxic CD8 clonotypes in ibrutinib-treated CLL. The wider study: Of the patients, about twelve were relapsed/refractory, over 14 treatment-naive and fewer than 18 IGHV unmutated. Samples yielded averages of 200,000 to 300,000 productive templates and approximately 86,000 productive rearrangements.

The CDR3 loop spans 17 amino acids. V was clipped by 3 bases and J by 4 bases, with 16 bases between them. Germline CDR1 and CDR2: KGHSH and LQKENI. Assay: immunoSEQ multiplex PCR; the TCRdb copy retains only in-frame clones and omits some. The sample gives over 95,000 clones, 58% of which show up once; 37% is in the top ten. This clone occurred once. J is TRBJ2-6 and V is TRBV18; D might be TRBD2 (6 bases). Sequenced here: PBMCs, sampled after 24 months of ibrutinib treatment. This clonotype was sampled from a human donor with chronic lymphocytic leukemia. Written as DNA, the CDR3 is TGTGCCAGCTCACCGGGAGGTTTCTTATCCGGGGCCAACGTCCTGACTTTC. It specifies CASSPGGFLSGANVLTF.